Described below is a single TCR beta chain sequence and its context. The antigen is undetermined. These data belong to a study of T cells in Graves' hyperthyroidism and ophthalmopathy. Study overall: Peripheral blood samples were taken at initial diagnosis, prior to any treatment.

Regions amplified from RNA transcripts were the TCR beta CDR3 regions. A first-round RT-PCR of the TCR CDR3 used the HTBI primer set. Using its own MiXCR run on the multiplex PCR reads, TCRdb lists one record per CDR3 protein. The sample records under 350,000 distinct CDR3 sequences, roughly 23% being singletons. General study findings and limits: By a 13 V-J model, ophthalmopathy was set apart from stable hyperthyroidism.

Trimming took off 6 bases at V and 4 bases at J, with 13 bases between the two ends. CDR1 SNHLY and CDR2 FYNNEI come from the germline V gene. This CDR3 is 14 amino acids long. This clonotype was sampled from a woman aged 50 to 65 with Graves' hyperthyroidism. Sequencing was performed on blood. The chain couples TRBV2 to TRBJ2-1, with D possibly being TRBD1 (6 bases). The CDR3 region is CASRTRTGYNEQFF. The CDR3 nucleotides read TGTGCCAGCAGAACCCGTACAGGGTACAATGAGCAGTTCTTC.